The next 31 T cell receptor beta chains were all read from a single sample in a study of cytomegalovirus exposure and HLA in healthy donors. PCR involved 60 Vbeta and 13 Jbeta primers. The protocol was immunoSEQ multiplex PCR, while the TCRdb copy is restricted to in-frame clones and leaves out a portion. The data hold 150,000 or so clones, with roughly 80% observed a single time. Material for sequencing was PBMCs. All receptors come from a man aged 45-60 years in good health and CMV-seropositive.

The rearrangement uses TRBV4-3 and TRBJ2-7; 10 bases agree with TRBD2. Germline V gene data show CDR1 as LGHNA and CDR2 as YSLEER. The CDR3 sequence is 17 residues long. Unmatched junction bases numbered 8, after V lost 1 base and J lost 2 bases. CDR3 sequence reads: CASSQVILAGNPYEQYF. CDR3 nucleotides: TGCGCCAGCAGCCAAGTCATACTAGCGGGAAATCCCTACGAGCAGTACTTC.

Only one count was recorded for this clone. The V gene is TRBV6-1, the J gene TRBJ1-5; D might be TRBD1 (5 bases). Germline V gives CDR1 MNHNS, CDR2 SASEGT. The CDR3 is 16 amino acids. V lost 2 bases and J lost 11, with 22 bases in between. The CDR3 DNA sequence: TGTGCCAGCAGTGAAAGCGAGGTTATTGGCAGGGATGCCCAGCATTTT. Translated, it gives CASSESEVIGRDAQHF.

Regarding this clone: At one end, the junction sequence differs from germline, possibly due to a read error. The chain uses TRBV7-7 and TRBJ2-2, with 12 bases identical to TRBD2. Germline V gives CDR1 SSHAT, CDR2 FNYEAQ (reference sequence). This CDR3 is 17 amino acids long. The CDR3 nucleotides are TGTGCTAGCAGCTCATCCCCTAGCGGGAGGGCCACCGGGGAGCTGTTTTTT. Residues: CASSSSPSGRATGELFF.

The chain links TRBV11-3 to TRBJ2-3, with D hard to call. Trimming left V 4 bases short and J 3 bases short, with 2 bases between. Per germline, CDR1 SGHNT and CDR2 YENEEA. The length of the CDR3 is 11 residues. CDR3: CASSSTDTQYF. The CDR3 region has the DNA TGTGCCAGCAGCTCGACAGATACGCAGTATTTT.

This CDR3 reads CASSFRLAYQETQYF. DNA for the CDR3: TGTGCCAGCAGCTTCAGACTAGCGTACCAAGAGACCCAGTACTTC. This rearrangement joins TRBV5-6 to TRBJ2-5; 8 nucleotides align to TRBD2. CDR3 length: 15 residues. The J segment lost 0 bases and the V segment lost 2 bases, leaving 3 bases of the junction unmatched. The germline V gene has CDR1 SGHDT and CDR2 YYEEEE.

V gene TRBV15 combines with J gene TRBJ2-1, with TRBD1 identical over 10 bases. The CDR3 runs to 17 residues. Germline lookup yields CDR1 LNHNV and CDR2 YYDKDF (reference sequence). The J segment lost 5 bases and the V segment lost 1 base, leaving 8 bases of the junction unmatched. As DNA, the CDR3 is TGTGCCACCAGCAGAGGATCCGGGACAGGGGTCAACAATGAGCAGTTCTTC. Its translation: CATSRGSGTGVNNEQFF.

This clone was picked up one time. This rearrangement joins TRBV28 to TRBJ2-7; D may be TRBD2 (6 bases). Germline-derived CDR1 and CDR2 are MDHEN and SYDVKM. This CDR3 has 14 amino acids. The germline V and J ends were trimmed by 6 bases and 2 bases, with 14 bases remaining between them. Written as DNA, the CDR3 is TGTGCCAGCAGCCGGGACTGGGGGGCCTACGAGCAGTACTTC. It translates to CASSRDWGAYEQYF.

In its sample, this clone was seen once. The chain has TRBV7-2 and TRBJ1-1; possibly TRBD1 for D (6 bases). This CDR3 is built from 14 residues. Germline-derived CDR1 and CDR2 are SGHTA and FQGNSA. The V and J ends lost 5 bases and 8 bases respectively, with 18 bases between them. CDR3 residues: CASSPRRQDSEAFF. CDR3 DNA: TGTGCCAGCAGCCCCCGCAGACAGGACTCCGAAGCTTTCTTT.

The chain employs TRBV7-9 and TRBJ2-2; 7 nucleotides align to TRBD2. Germline V gives CDR1 SEHNR, CDR2 FQNEAQ (reference sequence). The CDR3 sequence is 17 residues long. The junction had 9 bases not matched to a gene; V was cut back by 4 bases and J by 1 base. CDR3 residues: CASSSVRLAVNTGELFF. The CDR3 DNA sequence: TGTGCCAGCAGCTCGGTACGGCTAGCGGTGAACACCGGGGAGCTGTTTTTT.

This clone was counted a single time. The rearrangement uses TRBV11-1 and TRBJ1-1; 11 bases align to TRBD1. Germline lookup yields CDR1 SGHAT and CDR2 FQDESV (reference sequence). J was trimmed by 0 bases and V by 0 bases; bases with no gene match: 9. The CDR3 runs to 19 residues. In DNA form, the CDR3 reads TGTGCCAGCAGCTTAGCCGGTTTGGACAGGGGGCCCGTGAACACTGAAGCTTTCTTT. The encoded protein is CASSLAGLDRGPVNTEAFF. The entire variable domain, with the rest obtained from reference TRBV11-1 and TRBJ1-1, is as follows: EAEVAQSPRYKITEKSQAVAFWCDPISGHATLYWYRQILGQGPELLVQFQDESVVDDSQLPKDRFSAERLKGVDSTLKIQPAELGDSAMYLCASSLAGLDRGPVNTEAFFGQGTRLTVV.

This clone was seen a few times. This chain joins TRBV29-1 and TRBJ1-2; no reliable D call. This CDR3 spans 12 amino acids. V was shortened by 4 bases and J by 8 bases, with 14 bases between the two germline ends. Germline V gene sequence: CDR1 SQVTM, CDR2 ANQGSEA. The CDR3: CSVVEPPAGYTF. The DNA for the CDR3 is TGCAGCGTTGTCGAGCCCCCCGCGGGCTACACCTTC.

The chain recombines TRBV19 with TRBJ1-4, with 7 bases aligning to TRBD1. This CDR3 has 15 amino acids. Germline-derived CDR1 and CDR2 are LNHDA and SQIVND (reference sequence). With V trimmed by 3 bases and J by 8 bases, 9 bases remained unmatched. This chain's CDR3 is CASSIRRGTYEKLFF. CDR3 nucleotides: TGTGCCAGTAGTATCCGCAGGGGGACCTACGAAAAACTGTTTTTT.

Concerning this clone itself: Other DNA sequences in the same sample also yield this CDR3. The V gene is TRBV28, the J gene TRBJ2-7, with D unclear. The CDR3 consists of 12 residues. CDR1 is MDHEN and CDR2 is SYDVKM in the germline V gene. The ends were cut back, 5 bases at V and 3 bases at J, with 8 bases in the middle. The CDR3 spells CASSLRLYEQYF. CDR3 coding DNA: TGTGCCAGCAGTCTGAGACTCTACGAGCAGTACTTC.

The rearrangement joins TRBV6-5 to TRBJ1-6; no clear D gene. Trimming left V 2 bases short and J 12 bases short, with 11 bases between. CDR3 length: 13 residues. The V gene's germline CDR1 is MNHEY and CDR2 SVGAGI. The CDR3 DNA reads TGTGCCAGCAGTTACGATACCTCAGGACCCCTCCACTTT. This gives the protein CASSYDTSGPLHF.

The genes are TRBV5-4 and TRBJ1-1; D ambiguous. The CDR3 is made up of 12 amino acids. Trimming removed 2 bases from V and 3 bases from J, with 5 bases in between. Germline-derived CDR1 and CDR2 are SGHNT and YYREEE (reference sequence). The CDR3 bases are TGTGCCAGCAGCTTCGAGGACACTGAAGCTTTCTTT. The encoded protein is CASSFEDTEAFF.

This sequence joins TRBV28 and TRBJ1-2; 7 bases are a match to TRBD1. V dropped 5 bases and J dropped 7; count of bases not matched to a gene: 7. Germline V gene lookup returns CDR1 MDHEN and CDR2 SYDVKM. CDR3 length: 13 amino acids. The CDR3 region is CASSDDRVSGYTF. CDR3 coding DNA: TGTGCCAGCAGTGATGACAGGGTTAGTGGCTACACCTTC.

This sequence joins TRBV4-1 and TRBJ2-7; TRBD1 aligns across 10 bases. V dropped 3 bases and J dropped 7; count of bases not matched to a gene: 9. This CDR3 spans 15 amino acids. The germline V gene encodes CDR1 MGHRA and CDR2 YSYEKL. CDR3 sequence reads: CASSHPGTGAEEQYF. The DNA for the CDR3 is TGCGCCAGCAGCCATCCCGGGACAGGGGCTGAGGAGCAGTACTTC.

The rearrangement joins TRBV5-1 to TRBJ2-1, with 11 bases lining up with TRBD2. CDR1 and CDR2 from the germline V gene are SGHRS and YFSETQ. The junction had 10 bases not matched to a gene; V was cut back by 4 bases and J by 10 bases. The CDR3 extends over 15 amino acids. This CDR3 reads CASSPSSGGAREQFF. The DNA of the CDR3 is TGCGCCAGCAGCCCCAGTAGCGGGGGGGCAAGGGAGCAGTTCTTC.

V usage is TRBV15 and J usage is TRBJ2-3; no firm D call. The CDR3 extends over 14 amino acids. Germline lookup yields CDR1 LNHNV and CDR2 YYDKDF (reference sequence). V lost 1 base and J 2 bases, leaving 7 bases between the germline ends. This chain's CDR3 is CATSRGLFTDTQYF. DNA of the CDR3: TGTGCCACCAGCAGAGGTCTCTTCACAGATACGCAGTATTTT.

A note on this clone: The junction does not match germline at one end; this may be a read error. The V call is TRBV7-9, the J call TRBJ1-1, with TRBD1 matching over 10 bases. The CDR3 is 13 amino acids. Germline V gene sequence: CDR1 SEHNR, CDR2 FQNEAQ (reference sequence). The CDR3 loop is CASSLGQGPDKVF. The CDR3 region has the DNA TGTGCCAGCAGCTTGGGACAGGGGCCCGACAAAGTTTTT.

The chain links TRBV28 to TRBJ2-7, with D maybe TRBD2 (5 bases). CDR1 and CDR2 from the germline V gene are MDHEN and SYDVKM. The V end was cut by 3 bases, the J end by 0 bases, with 9 bases between. The CDR3 length is 14 residues. CDR3 coding DNA: TGTGCCAGCAGTTTTGAGGGCAGCTCCTACGAGCAGTACTTC. Its translation is CASSFEGSSYEQYF.

V usage is TRBV15 and J usage is TRBJ1-1; D possibly corresponds to TRBD1 (5 bases). CDR1 is LNHNV and CDR2 is YYDKDF in the germline V gene (reference sequence). V lost 5 bases to trimming and J lost 4 bases, with 17 bases between them. This CDR3 has 15 residues. CDR3 bases: TGTGCCACCAGCTCTAGCGGGGCCTACCCCACTGAAGCTTTCTTT. As protein: CATSSSGAYPTEAFF.

The rearrangement uses TRBV9 and TRBJ2-1, with 9 bases lining up with TRBD1. This CDR3 contains 17 residues. The ends lost 4 bases at V and 5 bases at J; junction bases unmatched: 13. Germline V gene lookup returns CDR1 SGDLS and CDR2 YYNGEE. CDR3 in amino acids: CASSPPGGTGQDNEQFF. CDR3 bases: TGTGCCAGCAGCCCCCCAGGGGGGACAGGGCAAGACAATGAGCAGTTCTTC.

The chain carries TRBV5-6 and TRBJ2-1, with D perhaps matching TRBD2 (5 bases). The V gene lost 3 bases and the J gene lost 1 base, with 17 bases spanning the gap. Germline V gene data show CDR1 as SGHDT and CDR2 as YYEEEE. The CDR3 is 17 residues long. CDR3 nucleotide sequence: TGTGCCAGCAGCTCGATTCCCGACTACCGGTCCTACAATGAGCAGTTCTTC. Its protein product is CASSSIPDYRSYNEQFF.

This chain joins TRBV1 and TRBJ2-7; the D call TRBD1 from the table was never checked on the DNA. TRBV1 is termed a pseudogene. This CDR3 region has 14 residues. CDR3 in DNA: TGCACCAGCAGCCAAGCAACAGGGGGCTACGAGCAGTACTTC. Translated: CTSSQATGGYEQYF.

This clone was seen just once. This chain uses TRBV5-1 with TRBJ2-3; 7 nucleotides align to TRBD1. Germline V gives CDR1 SGHRS, CDR2 YFSETQ. The CDR3 spans 13 residues. The trim removed 3 bases at V and 4 bases at J, leaving 2 bases unmatched. The CDR3 loop reads CASSSTGSDTQYF. In DNA form, the CDR3 reads TGCGCCAGCAGCTCGACAGGGTCAGATACGCAGTATTTT. Together with reference TRBV5-1 and TRBJ2-3, the CDR3 gives the full variable domain: KAGVTQTPRYLIKTRGQQVTLSCSPISGHRSVSWYQQTPGQGLQFLFEYFSETQRNKGNFPGRFSGRQFSNSRSEMNVSTLELGDSALYLCASSSTGSDTQYFGPGTRLTVL.

The chain couples TRBV30 to TRBJ2-1; TRBD2 matches 14 bases. CDR3 size: 16 residues. The trim removed 4 bases at V and 7 bases at J, leaving 9 bases unmatched. In germline, CDR1 is GTSNPN, CDR2 SVGIG (reference sequence). CDR3 DNA: TGTGCCTGGACTCTCCCGACTAGCGGGGGGGGGAATGAGCAGTTCTTC. Translating it yields CAWTLPTSGGGNEQFF.

The chain links TRBV7-6 to TRBJ1-3, with D hard to call. V was shortened by 4 bases and J by 0 bases, with 4 bases between the two germline ends. Germline values: CDR1 SGHVS, CDR2 FNYEAQ. The CDR3 spans 13 residues. CDR3 DNA sequence: TGTGCCAGCAGCTCCCGCTCTGGAAACACCATATATTTT. This codes for CASSSRSGNTIYF.

The chain combines TRBV11-1 with TRBJ1-1; D possibly corresponds to TRBD1 (6 bases). V was shortened by 5 bases and J by 1 base, with 8 bases between the two germline ends. The CDR3 has 13 amino acids. Looked up from germline, CDR1 is SGHAT and CDR2 is FQDESV (reference sequence). The CDR3 sequence: CASSVDRNTEAFF. The CDR3 nucleotides are TGTGCCAGCAGCGTGGACAGGAACACTGAAGCTTTCTTT.

V usage is TRBV7-3 and J usage is TRBJ2-1, with 12 bases that match TRBD2. Germline CDR1 reads SGHTA; CDR2 reads FQGTGA. The CDR3 is 16 amino acids. V trimming: 5 bases; J trimming: 4 bases; junction bases outside the gene matches: 6. The CDR3 bases are TGTGCCAGCAGCCCTACCACTAGCGGGGGGTACAATGAGCAGTTCTTC. Protein product: CASSPTTSGGYNEQFF.

This clone was counted a few times. This chain links TRBV7-3 with TRBJ2-1, with D maybe TRBD2 (5 bases). The CDR3 extends over 15 amino acids. V shed 8 bases and J shed 0 bases, with 14 bases lying between them. CDR1 is SGHTA, CDR2 FQGTGA, per germline. CDR3 residues: CASGSRDSSYNEQFF. As DNA, the CDR3 is TGTGCCAGCGGATCACGGGATAGCTCCTACAATGAGCAGTTCTTC.